This is a list of T cell receptor beta chains from one sample in a study of cytomegalovirus exposure and HLA in healthy donors. Profiled with immunoSEQ multiplex PCR; TCRdb holds only in-frame clones, not every one. The sample has 30,000 to 50,000 clones; approximately 63% are singletons. Sequences were obtained from PBMCs. The receptor set was obtained from a middle-aged man in good health and CMV-seronegative. Both conserved end residues are part of each CDR3. The D gene is left open where the match is weak. Size is stated for part of the rows, as once, few or many counts, or as a class when the clone is expanded.

cdr3_length	v_call	clone_size	d_call	j_call	cdr3_aa	cdr3_nt
10	TRBV29-1	-	-	TRBJ1-1	CSVEQQQAFF	TGCAGCGTTGAGCAACAGCAAGCTTTCTTT
14	TRBV6-1	-	-	TRBJ2-3	CASSEDRFTDTQYF	TGTGCCAGCAGTGAAGACAGGTTCACAGATACGCAGTATTTT
16	TRBV23-1	-	-	TRBJ2-7	CASSQRSGRGDDEQYF	TGCGCCAGCAGTCAACGGTCGGGCAGGGGAGACGACGAGCAGTACTTC
16	TRBV7-8	few	TRBD2	TRBJ2-1	CASSLMGGGADNEQFF	TGTGCCAGCAGCTTAATGGGCGGGGGGGCCGACAATGAGCAGTTCTTC
15	TRBV10-3	once	TRBD1	TRBJ1-6	CAIRNAGTDNSPLHF	TGTGCCATCAGAAACGCCGGGACAGATAATTCACCCCTCCACTTT
12	TRBV19	-	-	TRBJ1-2	CASSEAPYGYTF	TGTGCCAGTAGCGAGGCCCCGTATGGCTACACCTTC
14	TRBV6-5	once	-	TRBJ2-2	CASSYSQGWGELFF	TGTGCCAGCAGTTACTCCCAGGGGTGGGGGGAGCTGTTTTTT
15	TRBV27	-	-	TRBJ2-3	CASSIRDMGTDTQYF	TGTGCCAGCAGTATCCGGGACATGGGCACAGATACGCAGTATTTT
15	TRBV7-2	-	-	TRBJ2-5	CASSLFVGLKETQYF	TGTGCCAGCAGCTTATTTGTGGGCTTGAAGGAGACCCAGTACTTC
15	TRBV10-3	few	-	TRBJ2-7	CAISESETVDYEQYF	TGTGCCATCAGTGAGTCGGAGACAGTAGACTACGAGCAGTACTTC
15	TRBV6-5	-	TRBD1	TRBJ1-1	CASTSQGTGARSAFF	TGTGCCAGCACCTCCCAAGGGACAGGGGCGCGGTCGGCTTTCTTT
14	TRBV7-6	-	-	TRBJ2-1	CASSLDTAYNEQFF	TGTGCCAGCAGCTTAGACACCGCTTACAATGAGCAGTTCTTC
16	TRBV5-6	-	-	TRBJ2-4	CASSFLDGLAKNIQYF	TGTGCCAGCAGCTTTCTGGACGGACTAGCCAAAAACATTCAGTACTTC
14	TRBV4-2	once	TRBD1	TRBJ2-7	CASSPGQGSYEQYF	TGTGCCAGCAGCCCCGGACAGGGCTCATACGAGCAGTACTTC
13	TRBV10-3	-	TRBD1	TRBJ1-1	CAITEGQGHEAFF	TGTGCCATCACCGAGGGACAGGGGCACGAAGCTTTCTTT
17	TRBV9	-	TRBD1	TRBJ2-5	CASSFTPGQGALETQYF	TGTGCCAGCAGCTTTACCCCGGGACAGGGGGCGTTAGAGACCCAGTACTTC
14	TRBV5-6	few	TRBD1	TRBJ2-5	CASSWRQGRETQYF	TGTGCCAGCAGCTGGAGACAGGGCCGAGAGACCCAGTACTTC
19	TRBV4-1	few	TRBD1	TRBJ2-6	CASSPRRGQDVTGANVLTF	TGCGCCAGCAGCCCACGAAGGGGACAGGATGTTACTGGGGCCAACGTCCTGACTTTC
14	TRBV27	-	TRBD1	TRBJ2-7	CASSGQGTAYEQYF	TGTGCCAGCAGTGGACAGGGAACCGCTTACGAGCAGTACTTC
14	TRBV6-1	-	-	TRBJ2-7	CASSDNTNSYEQYF	TGTGCCAGCAGTGATAACACTAACTCCTACGAGCAGTACTTC
15	TRBV27	-	TRBD1	TRBJ1-6	CASSLGTANNSPLHF	TGTGCCAGCAGTTTAGGGACAGCCAATAATTCACCCCTCCACTTT
14	TRBV7-7	once	-	TRBJ2-7	CASSSDSSSYEQYF	TGTGCTAGCAGCTCGGACAGTAGTTCCTACGAGCAGTACTTC
15	TRBV2	once	TRBD1	TRBJ2-1	CASRRDRGEYNEQFF	TGTGCCAGCAGAAGGGACAGGGGGGAATACAATGAGCAGTTCTTC
13	TRBV29-1	once	-	TRBJ2-2	CSSRGGDAGELFF	TGCAGCTCACGAGGGGGGGACGCCGGGGAGCTGTTTTTT
15	TRBV9	-	TRBD1	TRBJ1-4	CASSVGTGVGEKLFF	TGTGCCAGCAGCGTTGGGACAGGGGTAGGTGAAAAACTGTTTTTT
18	TRBV6-1	-	-	TRBJ1-4	CASSETGPPFVVHEKLFF	TGTGCCAGCAGTGAGACAGGCCCGCCGTTTGTAGTTCATGAAAAACTGTTTTTT
14	TRBV30	once	TRBD1	TRBJ2-7	CAWSGGTVTYEQYF	TGTGCCTGGAGTGGAGGGACAGTAACCTACGAGCAGTACTTC
15	TRBV6-1	-	-	TRBJ1-5	CASSETGSANQPQHF	TGTGCCAGCAGTGAAACAGGGTCGGCTAATCAGCCCCAGCATTTT
15	TRBV4-2	few	-	TRBJ2-7	CASSQAGGDSYEQYF	TGTGCCAGCAGCCAAGCTGGCGGGGATTCCTACGAGCAGTACTTC
14	TRBV6-5	-	-	TRBJ1-4	CASSPGGRSEKLFF	TGTGCCAGCAGTCCCGGCGGGCGGAGTGAAAAACTGTTTTTT
13	TRBV19	once	-	TRBJ2-5	CASSPGRQETQYF	TGTGCCAGTAGTCCAGGGCGTCAAGAGACCCAGTACTTC
13	TRBV29-1	-	-	TRBJ1-1	CSVARGGDTEAFF	TGCAGCGTTGCAAGGGGCGGCGACACTGAAGCTTTCTTT
13	TRBV9	-	-	TRBJ2-1	CASSVTQYNEQFF	TGTGCCAGCAGCGTAACACAGTACAATGAGCAGTTCTTC
17	TRBV4-1	-	-	TRBJ1-2	CASSQDYQAGKSIGYTF	TGCGCCAGCAGCCAAGATTATCAGGCAGGGAAGTCTATAGGCTACACCTTC
14	TRBV5-6	-	TRBD1	TRBJ1-6	CASSSDRENSPLHF	TGTGCCAGCAGCTCCGACAGGGAGAATTCACCCCTCCACTTT
17	TRBV28	few	TRBD2	TRBJ2-4	CASSWGLAGLAKNIQYF	TGTGCCAGCAGTTGGGGACTAGCGGGCCTAGCCAAAAACATTCAGTACTTC
14	TRBV5-1	-	TRBD2	TRBJ2-3	CASSPGLVTDTQYF	TGCGCCAGCAGCCCCGGACTAGTCACAGATACGCAGTATTTT
15	TRBV5-4	-	TRBD2	TRBJ2-1	CASSRLAGGRVEQFF	TGTGCCAGCAGCCGTTTAGCGGGGGGGCGGGTTGAGCAGTTCTTC
13	TRBV25-1	once	-	TRBJ1-5	CASSAGFSQPQHF	TGTGCCAGCAGTGCAGGGTTTAGTCAGCCCCAGCATTTT
19	TRBV7-6	-	TRBD2	TRBJ2-2	CASSQGLAGTLANTGELFF	TGTGCCAGCAGCCAAGGACTAGCGGGGACCCTCGCGAACACCGGGGAGCTGTTTTTT
13	TRBV7-2	-	-	TRBJ1-5	CASTSYSNQPQHF	TGTGCCAGCACCTCGTATAGCAATCAGCCCCAGCATTTT
14	TRBV7-9	-	-	TRBJ2-2	CASSSPRGTGELFF	TGTGCCAGCAGCTCGCCCAGGGGCACCGGGGAGCTGTTTTTT
14	TRBV6-5	-	TRBD1	TRBJ1-1	CASSPLATGGEAFF	TGTGCCAGCAGCCCCCTTGCAACAGGGGGGGAGGCTTTCTTT
13	TRBV5-6	few	-	TRBJ1-2	CASSLAGFYGYTF	TGTGCCAGCAGCTTGGCGGGATTCTATGGCTACACCTTC
15	TRBV6-5	-	TRBD1	TRBJ1-3	CASSYDRGPGNTIYF	TGTGCCAGCAGTTACGACAGGGGGCCTGGAAACACCATATATTTT
16	TRBV10-3	-	-	TRBJ1-3	CAISESRQAPGNTIYF	TGTGCCATCAGTGAGTCCCGGCAGGCCCCTGGAAACACCATATATTTT